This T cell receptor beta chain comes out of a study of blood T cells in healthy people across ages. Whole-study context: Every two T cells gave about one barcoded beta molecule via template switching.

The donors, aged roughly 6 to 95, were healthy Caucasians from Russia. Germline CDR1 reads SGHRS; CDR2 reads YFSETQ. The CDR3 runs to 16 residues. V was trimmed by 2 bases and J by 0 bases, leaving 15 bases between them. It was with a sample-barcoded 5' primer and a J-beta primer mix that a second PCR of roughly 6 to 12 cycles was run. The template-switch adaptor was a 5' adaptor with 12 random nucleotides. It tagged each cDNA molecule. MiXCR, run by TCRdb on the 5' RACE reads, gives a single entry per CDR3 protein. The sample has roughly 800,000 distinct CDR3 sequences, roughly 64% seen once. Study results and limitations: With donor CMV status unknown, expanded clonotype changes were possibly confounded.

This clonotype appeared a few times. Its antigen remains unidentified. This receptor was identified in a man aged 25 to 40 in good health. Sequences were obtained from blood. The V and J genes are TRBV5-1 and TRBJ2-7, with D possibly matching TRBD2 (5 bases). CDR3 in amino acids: CASSFAPGWSSYEQYF. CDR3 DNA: TGCGCCAGCAGCTTTGCCCCGGGATGGAGCTCCTACGAGCAGTACTTC.